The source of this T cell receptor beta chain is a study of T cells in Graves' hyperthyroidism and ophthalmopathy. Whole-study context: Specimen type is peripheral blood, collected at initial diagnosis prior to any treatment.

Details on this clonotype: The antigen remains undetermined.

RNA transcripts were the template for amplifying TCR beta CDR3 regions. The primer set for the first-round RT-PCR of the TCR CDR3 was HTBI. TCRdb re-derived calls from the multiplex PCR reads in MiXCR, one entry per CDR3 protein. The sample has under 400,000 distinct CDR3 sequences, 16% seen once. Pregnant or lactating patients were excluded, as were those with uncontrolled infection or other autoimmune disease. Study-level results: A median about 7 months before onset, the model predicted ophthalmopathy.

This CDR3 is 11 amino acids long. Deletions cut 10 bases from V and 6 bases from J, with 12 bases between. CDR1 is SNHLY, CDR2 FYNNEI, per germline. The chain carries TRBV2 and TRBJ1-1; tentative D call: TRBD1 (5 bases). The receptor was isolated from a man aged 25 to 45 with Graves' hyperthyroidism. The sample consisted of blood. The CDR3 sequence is CAINRGSEAFF. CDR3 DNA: TGTGCCATTAACCGGGGCTCTGAAGCTTTCTTT.